The rows below give T cell receptor beta chains drawn from one sample of a study of cytotoxic CD8 clonotypes in ibrutinib-treated CLL. This table comes from immunoSEQ multiplex PCR, and its TCRdb copy is limited to in-frame clones, with some not included. The table shows some 140,000 clones, with 75% to 95% occurring only once. Sequences were derived from PBMCs, sampled after 12 months of ibrutinib treatment. The receptors shown here come from a human donor with chronic lymphocytic leukemia. The CDR3 runs from the conserved cysteine through the conserved F or W. D genes are given only for firm matches. Not all rows give a size; the values are once, few, many and, for expanded clones, a class.

v_call: TRBV4-2; clone_size: NA; j_call: TRBJ2-5; d_call: TRBD2; cdr3_nt: TGTGCCAGCAGCCAAGATCCCGTAACTAGCGGGATACGGGAGACCCAGTACTTC; cdr3_aa: CASSQDPVTSGIRETQYF
v_call: TRBV6-5; clone_size: NA; j_call: TRBJ2-4; d_call: NA; cdr3_nt: TGTGCCAGCAGTTACTCTGTGGGAGCAAAAAACATTCAGTACTTC; cdr3_aa: CASSYSVGAKNIQYF
v_call: TRBV5-1; clone_size: NA; j_call: TRBJ2-1; d_call: TRBD2; cdr3_nt: TGCGCCAGCAGCGCGGGACTAGCGGGAATCAATGAGCAGTTCTTC; cdr3_aa: CASSAGLAGINEQFF
v_call: TRBV27; clone_size: NA; j_call: TRBJ2-5; d_call: NA; cdr3_nt: TGTGCCAGCAGTCGCGGAGCCGTGGGGGAGGACCAAGAGACCCAGTACTTC; cdr3_aa: CASSRGAVGEDQETQYF
v_call: TRBV2; clone_size: NA; j_call: TRBJ1-1; d_call: NA; cdr3_nt: TGTGCCAGCAGTGAAGACCAGGGCAGGGAGAACACTGAAGCTTTCTTT; cdr3_aa: CASSEDQGRENTEAFF
v_call: TRBV13; clone_size: NA; j_call: TRBJ2-3; d_call: TRBD2; cdr3_nt: TGTGCCAGCAGCTGGACTAGTTACACAGATACGCAGTATTTT; cdr3_aa: CASSWTSYTDTQYF
v_call: TRBV28; clone_size: NA; j_call: TRBJ2-7; d_call: NA; cdr3_nt: TGTGCCAGCAGTACTCCAGGGGCTGGAAACGAGCAGTACTTC; cdr3_aa: CASSTPGAGNEQYF
v_call: TRBV10-3; clone_size: few; j_call: TRBJ1-2; d_call: NA; cdr3_nt: TGTGCCATCAGCCGAGTCGGGGAGTTTGGCTACACCTTC; cdr3_aa: CAISRVGEFGYTF
v_call: TRBV9; clone_size: NA; j_call: TRBJ2-7; d_call: NA; cdr3_nt: TGTGCCAGCAGCGCCACACCCTACGAGCAGTACTTC; cdr3_aa: CASSATPYEQYF
v_call: TRBV5-5; clone_size: NA; j_call: TRBJ2-7; d_call: NA; cdr3_nt: TGTGCCAGCAGCTTAACCTCCTCCTACGAGCAGTACTTC; cdr3_aa: CASSLTSSYEQYF
v_call: TRBV4-2; clone_size: NA; j_call: TRBJ2-1; d_call: NA; cdr3_nt: TGTGCCAGCAGCCAAGTCCACCGCGGGATTAACTACAATGAGCAGTTCTTC; cdr3_aa: CASSQVHRGINYNEQFF
v_call: TRBV7-9; clone_size: NA; j_call: TRBJ2-3; d_call: NA; cdr3_nt: TGTGCCAGCAGGTTCTCGCGAACAGATACGCAGTATTTT; cdr3_aa: CASRFSRTDTQYF
v_call: TRBV28; clone_size: NA; j_call: TRBJ2-7; d_call: NA; cdr3_nt: TGTGCCAGCAGTTTGATCCCCGGGCCCTCCTACGAGCAGTACTTC; cdr3_aa: CASSLIPGPSYEQYF
v_call: TRBV28; clone_size: once; j_call: TRBJ2-7; d_call: NA; cdr3_nt: TGTGCCAGCAGTTTATTCGGCCTCCCGGGCCCCGAGCAGTACTTC; cdr3_aa: CASSLFGLPGPEQYF
v_call: TRBV18; clone_size: NA; j_call: TRBJ1-1; d_call: NA; cdr3_nt: TGTGCCAGCTCGGACAGTGTGAACACTGAAGCTTTCTTT; cdr3_aa: CASSDSVNTEAFF
v_call: TRBV4-2; clone_size: once; j_call: TRBJ2-1; d_call: NA; cdr3_nt: TGTGCCAGCAGCCCGAACAAGAATGAGCAGTTCTTC; cdr3_aa: CASSPNKNEQFF
v_call: TRBV28; clone_size: NA; j_call: TRBJ2-7; d_call: NA; cdr3_nt: TGTGCCAGCAGTTCCCTACAGGGGCGGGAGAAAGGGCGCCCCCCTTACGAGCAGTACTTC; cdr3_aa: CASSSLQGREKGRPPYEQYF
v_call: TRBV28; clone_size: NA; j_call: TRBJ2-7; d_call: TRBD1; cdr3_nt: TGTGCCAGCAGCGACTTGACAGGGGCCCCCTCCGAGCAGTACTTC; cdr3_aa: CASSDLTGAPSEQYF
v_call: TRBV6-4; clone_size: NA; j_call: TRBJ2-2; d_call: NA; cdr3_nt: TGTGCCAGCAGTGACCGCACCGGGGAGCTGTTTTTT; cdr3_aa: CASSDRTGELFF
v_call: TRBV6-1; clone_size: once; j_call: TRBJ1-2; d_call: NA; cdr3_nt: TGTGCCAGCACTGGACAGTCTTACTATGGCTACACCTTC; cdr3_aa: CASTGQSYYGYTF
v_call: TRBV9; clone_size: NA; j_call: TRBJ1-1; d_call: TRBD1; cdr3_nt: TGTGCCAGCAGCGTAAACAGGGGGCTGGACACTGAAGCTTTCTTT; cdr3_aa: CASSVNRGLDTEAFF
v_call: TRBV19; clone_size: once; j_call: TRBJ2-7; d_call: NA; cdr3_nt: TGTGCCAGTACCTCCCAAGGGGCCTACGAGCAGTACTTC; cdr3_aa: CASTSQGAYEQYF
v_call: TRBV28; clone_size: NA; j_call: TRBJ2-1; d_call: NA; cdr3_nt: TGTGCCAGCAGTTTATTCTGGGAGTGGGCTTACAATGAGCAGTTCTTC; cdr3_aa: CASSLFWEWAYNEQFF
v_call: TRBV20-1; clone_size: NA; j_call: TRBJ2-1; d_call: NA; cdr3_nt: TGCAGTGCACCCGCAGAGGATGAGCAGTTCTTC; cdr3_aa: CSAPAEDEQFF
v_call: TRBV7-2; clone_size: NA; j_call: TRBJ1-1; d_call: NA; cdr3_nt: TGTGCCAGCAGCACCTTGACGGACCTGAACACTGAAGCTTTCTTT; cdr3_aa: CASSTLTDLNTEAFF
v_call: TRBV28; clone_size: NA; j_call: TRBJ2-7; d_call: NA; cdr3_nt: TGTGCCAGCAGTTTATCGGCAGGGGCTTACGAGCAGTACTTC; cdr3_aa: CASSLSAGAYEQYF
v_call: TRBV5-1; clone_size: NA; j_call: TRBJ2-1; d_call: NA; cdr3_nt: TGCGCCAGCAGCTGGACTATCAACGATGAGCAGTTCTTC; cdr3_aa: CASSWTINDEQFF
v_call: TRBV4-3; clone_size: NA; j_call: TRBJ2-7; d_call: TRBD2; cdr3_nt: TGCGCCAGCAGCCAAGGGGCGGGGGGGAGAAGAGAGCAGTACTTC; cdr3_aa: CASSQGAGGRREQYF
v_call: TRBV7-2; clone_size: NA; j_call: TRBJ1-4; d_call: NA; cdr3_nt: TGTGCCAGCAGCTCAACGGGCAGGGGTGCAACTAATGAAAAACTGTTTTTT; cdr3_aa: CASSSTGRGATNEKLFF
v_call: TRBV6-5; clone_size: few; j_call: TRBJ1-2; d_call: TRBD1; cdr3_nt: TGTGCCAGCAGCGGACAGGGATGGTATGGCTACACCTTC; cdr3_aa: CASSGQGWYGYTF
v_call: TRBV28; clone_size: NA; j_call: TRBJ2-7; d_call: TRBD1; cdr3_nt: TGTGCCAGCACCCCTACTGGACAGGTTGGGTACGAGCAGTACTTC; cdr3_aa: CASTPTGQVGYEQYF
v_call: TRBV10-3; clone_size: NA; j_call: TRBJ2-3; d_call: TRBD2; cdr3_nt: TGTGCCACTCGGCTGCGGGGGGATCAGGATACGCAGTATTTT; cdr3_aa: CATRLRGDQDTQYF
v_call: TRBV2; clone_size: NA; j_call: TRBJ2-7; d_call: TRBD1; cdr3_nt: TGTGCCAGCCCTAGGCGGGACAGGGTAGGGCTCGAGCAGTACTTC; cdr3_aa: CASPRRDRVGLEQYF
v_call: TRBV7-8; clone_size: NA; j_call: TRBJ2-7; d_call: NA; cdr3_nt: TGTGCCAGCAGCTTAGCGTTTAGTATGGGATCCTACGAGCAGTACTTC; cdr3_aa: CASSLAFSMGSYEQYF
v_call: TRBV10-1; clone_size: NA; j_call: TRBJ2-2; d_call: NA; cdr3_nt: TGCGCCAGCAACGACGGGGAGGGGGAGCTGTTTTTT; cdr3_aa: CASNDGEGELFF
v_call: TRBV2; clone_size: NA; j_call: TRBJ2-7; d_call: TRBD2; cdr3_nt: TGTGCCAGCAGGGTGACTAGCGTCTCCTACGAGCAGTACTTC; cdr3_aa: CASRVTSVSYEQYF
v_call: TRBV28; clone_size: NA; j_call: TRBJ1-1; d_call: NA; cdr3_nt: TGTGCCAGCAGTTTATCGTCCCCGGGCACTGAAGCTTTCTTT; cdr3_aa: CASSLSSPGTEAFF
v_call: TRBV10-1; clone_size: once; j_call: TRBJ2-2; d_call: NA; cdr3_nt: TGCGCCAGCAGTGGTAACACCGGGGAGCTGTTTTTT; cdr3_aa: CASSGNTGELFF
v_call: TRBV5-1; clone_size: NA; j_call: TRBJ2-5; d_call: TRBD2; cdr3_nt: TGCGCCAGCAGCCTGGGACTAGCGGGAGCGGGAGAGACCCAGTACTTC; cdr3_aa: CASSLGLAGAGETQYF
v_call: TRBV7-2; clone_size: NA; j_call: TRBJ1-5; d_call: NA; cdr3_nt: TGTGCCAGCAGCCTAGTACGGCAGCCCCAGCATTTT; cdr3_aa: CASSLVRQPQHF